Listed below are T cell receptor beta chains from one sample, sequenced in a study of shared clonotypes between healthy human individuals. Assay: immunoSEQ multiplex PCR; the TCRdb copy retains only in-frame clones and omits some. The table records about 2.4 million clones, under 95% of them present only once. Input material: naive CD4+ T cells from PBMCs. All receptors come from a man younger than 35 in good health. Some clones in this sample may be carry-over from other donors' samples. Each CDR3 is given with its conserved first and last residue. A D gene is named only where the DNA matches it firmly. The listing skips clone size in some rows; elsewhere it reads once, few, many or a size class.

size: -
D: -
length: 16
V: TRBV28
J: TRBJ1-5
CDR3: CASSPNSLVSNQPQHF
DNA: TGTGCCAGCAGCCCCAACAGCCTGGTAAGCAATCAGCCCCAGCATTTT

size: -
D: TRBD2
length: 21
V: TRBV6-9
J: TRBJ2-1
CDR3: CASSYLAQFLVGTSGVNEQFF
DNA: TGTGCCAGCAGTTATTTGGCTCAATTTTTGGTTGGGACTAGCGGGGTAAATGAGCAGTTCTTC

size: -
D: -
length: 15
V: TRBV6-1
J: TRBJ1-2
CDR3: CASSKRDRPNYGYTF
DNA: TGTGCCAGCAGCAAAAGGGACCGCCCTAACTATGGCTACACCTTC

size: -
D: -
length: 15
V: TRBV30
J: TRBJ1-5
CDR3: CAWSAWGASNQPQHF
DNA: TGTGCCTGGAGTGCCTGGGGGGCTAGCAATCAGCCCCAGCATTTT

size: -
D: TRBD1
length: 15
V: TRBV4-3
J: TRBJ1-4
CDR3: CASSQVDRGPRKLFF
DNA: TGCGCCAGCAGCCAAGTGGACAGGGGGCCACGAAAACTGTTTTTT

size: -
D: -
length: 14
V: TRBV5-4
J: TRBJ1-1
CDR3: CASSETGRGTEAFF
DNA: TGTGCCAGCAGCGAAACCGGGAGAGGCACTGAAGCTTTCTTT

size: -
D: -
length: 14
V: TRBV7-2
J: TRBJ2-5
CDR3: CASSLQGLLETQYF
DNA: TGTGCCAGCAGCTTACAGGGGTTACTGGAGACCCAGTACTTC

size: -
D: TRBD2
length: 15
V: TRBV5-4
J: TRBJ2-3
CDR3: CASRLAGGHTDTQYF
DNA: TGTGCCAGCAGGTTAGCGGGAGGGCATACAGATACGCAGTATTTT

size: -
D: -
length: 13
V: TRBV27
J: TRBJ2-1
CDR3: CASSLSRALEQFF
DNA: TGTGCCAGCAGTTTATCGCGGGCCTTAGAGCAGTTCTTC

size: -
D: -
length: 14
V: TRBV5-1
J: TRBJ2-3
CDR3: CASSLGRSTDTQYF
DNA: TGCGCCAGCAGCTTGGGTAGATCCACAGATACGCAGTATTTT

size: -
D: -
length: 13
V: TRBV5-1
J: TRBJ2-3
CDR3: CASSPRLADTQYF
DNA: TGCGCCAGCAGCCCCCGGTTGGCGGATACGCAGTATTTT

size: -
D: -
length: 14
V: TRBV11-2
J: TRBJ2-2
CDR3: CASSLISSTGELFF
DNA: TGTGCCAGCAGCTTAATTTCCAGCACCGGGGAGCTGTTTTTT

size: -
D: -
length: 13
V: TRBV28
J: TRBJ1-1
CDR3: CASSLPAFTEAFF
DNA: TGTGCCAGCAGTTTACCGGCCTTCACTGAAGCTTTCTTT

size: -
D: TRBD2
length: 16
V: TRBV28
J: TRBJ2-1
CDR3: CASRRGTSGRVSEQFF
DNA: TGTGCCAGCAGACGAGGGACTAGCGGGAGGGTTTCGGAGCAGTTCTTC

size: once
D: TRBD2
length: 14
V: TRBV6-4
J: TRBJ2-3
CDR3: CASSPLAGGGTQYF
DNA: TGTGCCAGCAGCCCTTTGGCGGGAGGTGGTACGCAGTATTTT

size: once
D: -
length: 12
V: TRBV5-1
J: TRBJ2-5
CDR3: CASSSPQETQYF
DNA: TGCGCCAGCAGCAGCCCCCAAGAGACCCAGTACTTC

size: -
D: -
length: 14
V: TRBV14
J: TRBJ2-7
CDR3: CASSQRDGYYEQYF
DNA: TGTGCCAGCAGCCAAAGGGACGGGTACTACGAGCAGTACTTC

size: -
D: -
length: 15
V: TRBV6-5
J: TRBJ1-1
CDR3: CASSSTQGRGTEAFF
DNA: TGTGCCAGCAGTTCTACACAGGGAAGAGGCACTGAAGCTTTCTTT

size: -
D: -
length: 15
V: TRBV9
J: TRBJ2-1
CDR3: CASSGRGLRGNEQFF
DNA: TGTGCCAGCAGCGGGCGGGGGCTAAGAGGCAATGAGCAGTTCTTC

size: -
D: TRBD1
length: 14
V: TRBV18
J: TRBJ1-2
CDR3: CASSPFRTGGDYTF
DNA: TGTGCCAGCTCACCTTTTCGGACAGGGGGGGACTACACCTTC

size: -
D: -
length: 15
V: TRBV6-1
J: TRBJ2-2
CDR3: CASSLGQGFPGELFF
DNA: TGTGCCAGCAGCCTGGGGCAGGGATTCCCCGGGGAGCTGTTTTTT

size: once
D: -
length: 14
V: TRBV11-3
J: TRBJ2-3
CDR3: CASSLDRDTDTQYF
DNA: TGTGCCAGCAGCTTAGATAGAGACACAGATACGCAGTATTTT

size: -
D: -
length: 13
V: TRBV28
J: TRBJ1-2
CDR3: CASSLLGRYGYTF
DNA: TGTGCCAGCAGTTTACTAGGGAGATATGGCTACACCTTC

size: -
D: -
length: 15
V: TRBV9
J: TRBJ2-5
CDR3: CASSVASGYQETQYF
DNA: TGTGCCAGCAGCGTAGCATCGGGGTACCAAGAGACCCAGTACTTC

size: -
D: TRBD2
length: 16
V: TRBV27
J: TRBJ2-7
CDR3: CASKSRGGSSRHEQYF
DNA: TGTGCCAGCAAATCCCGAGGCGGGAGTAGTCGCCACGAGCAGTACTTC

size: -
D: TRBD1
length: 17
V: TRBV5-1
J: TRBJ2-5
CDR3: CASSLGDRGRVKETQYF
DNA: TGCGCCAGCAGCTTGGGGGACAGGGGGAGGGTCAAAGAGACCCAGTACTTC

size: -
D: -
length: 14
V: TRBV12-5
J: TRBJ2-3
CDR3: CASGAREGTDTQYF
DNA: TGTGCTAGTGGTGCCCGAGAAGGCACAGATACGCAGTATTTT

size: -
D: -
length: 14
V: TRBV6-1
J: TRBJ2-5
CDR3: CASSRDPIGSSQYF
DNA: TGTGCCAGTAGCCGGGACCCTATCGGGAGTAGCCAGTACTTC

size: -
D: -
length: 15
V: TRBV11-1
J: TRBJ2-1
CDR3: CASSLIGVYNDEQFF
DNA: TGTGCCAGCAGCTTAATCGGGGTCTATAACGATGAGCAGTTCTTC

size: -
D: -
length: 13
V: TRBV2
J: TRBJ2-1
CDR3: CASGRAPYNEQFF
DNA: TGTGCCAGCGGGCGCGCGCCATACAATGAGCAGTTCTTC

size: -
D: -
length: 14
V: TRBV28
J: TRBJ2-7
CDR3: CASSSQGNNNEQYF
DNA: TGTGCCAGCAGTTCACAGGGAAACAATAACGAGCAGTACTTC

size: -
D: TRBD2
length: 16
V: TRBV7-9
J: TRBJ2-3
CDR3: CASSSTSVRGADTQYF
DNA: TGTGCCAGCAGCTCGACTAGCGTTCGAGGGGCAGATACGCAGTATTTT

size: -
D: -
length: 11
V: TRBV20-1
J: TRBJ1-1
CDR3: CSASARDEAFF
DNA: TGCAGTGCTAGTGCCCGGGATGAAGCTTTCTTT

size: once
D: -
length: 15
V: TRBV2
J: TRBJ2-2
CDR3: CASSGREGNTGELFF
DNA: TGTGCCAGCAGTGGGAGAGAAGGGAACACCGGGGAGCTGTTTTTT

size: -
D: TRBD1
length: 15
V: TRBV6-6
J: TRBJ1-3
CDR3: CASSTPGQGGNTIYF
DNA: TGTGCCAGCAGTACCCCCGGACAGGGAGGAAACACCATATATTTT

size: -
D: -
length: 15
V: TRBV7-7
J: TRBJ2-1
CDR3: CASSGGGSANNEQFF
DNA: TGTGCCAGCAGCGGGGGTGGTAGCGCCAACAATGAGCAGTTCTTC

size: once
D: -
length: 14
V: TRBV5-4
J: TRBJ2-7
CDR3: CASSLEQGQYEQYF
DNA: TGTGCCAGCAGCTTGGAGCAGGGGCAGTACGAGCAGTACTTC

size: -
D: TRBD2
length: 14
V: TRBV5-4
J: TRBJ2-1
CDR3: CASSEAGAWNEQFF
DNA: TGTGCCAGCAGCGAAGCGGGAGCATGGAATGAGCAGTTCTTC

size: -
D: -
length: 16
V: TRBV30
J: TRBJ1-2
CDR3: CASEGQTSFNNYGYTF
DNA: TGTGCTTCCGAGGGTCAAACATCCTTTAATAACTATGGCTACACCTTC

size: once
D: -
length: 13
V: TRBV7-3
J: TRBJ2-5
CDR3: CASSFGQRETQYF
DNA: TGTGCCAGCAGCTTCGGACAGCGAGAGACCCAGTACTTC

size: once
D: -
length: 12
V: TRBV28
J: TRBJ2-7
CDR3: CASSSGERGQYF
DNA: TGTGCCAGCAGTTCAGGGGAGAGGGGGCAGTACTTC

size: -
D: -
length: 15
V: TRBV19
J: TRBJ2-5
CDR3: CASINGSLGQETQYF
DNA: TGTGCCAGTATTAACGGGAGCCTGGGACAAGAGACCCAGTACTTC

size: -
D: -
length: 16
V: TRBV11-2
J: TRBJ2-3
CDR3: CASSGYRGGGTDAQYF
DNA: TGTGCCAGCAGCGGATATAGGGGAGGTGGCACAGATGCGCAGTATTTT

size: -
D: -
length: 10
V: TRBV2
J: TRBJ2-1
CDR3: CASSAGDPFF
DNA: TGTGCCAGCAGTGCGGGGGACCCGTTCTTC

size: -
D: TRBD1
length: 14
V: TRBV9
J: TRBJ1-2
CDR3: CASNRGQGGYGYTF
DNA: TGTGCCAGCAATCGGGGACAGGGTGGCTATGGCTACACCTTC

size: -
D: TRBD1
length: 15
V: TRBV5-6
J: TRBJ2-1
CDR3: CASSPRRTGVNEQFF
DNA: TGTGCCAGCAGCCCGCGTCGGACAGGGGTGAATGAGCAGTTCTTC

size: once
D: -
length: 13
V: TRBV5-1
J: TRBJ1-1
CDR3: CASSPGVNTEAFF
DNA: TGCGCCAGCAGCCCGGGCGTTAACACTGAAGCTTTCTTT

size: -
D: -
length: 17
V: TRBV11-3
J: TRBJ2-3
CDR3: CASSSGAEGAGPDTQYF
DNA: TGTGCCAGCAGCTCCGGGGCGGAGGGGGCGGGCCCAGATACGCAGTATTTT

size: -
D: -
length: 15
V: TRBV19
J: TRBJ2-7
CDR3: CATSLGPTSSYEQYF
DNA: TGTGCCACGTCCCTGGGGCCAACTTCCTCCTACGAGCAGTACTTC

size: -
D: -
length: 12
V: TRBV28
J: TRBJ1-1
CDR3: CASRRGNTEAFF
DNA: TGTGCCAGCAGGCGCGGGAACACTGAAGCTTTCTTT

size: -
D: -
length: 13
V: TRBV19
J: TRBJ1-2
CDR3: CASRPRQALGYTF
DNA: TGTGCCAGTAGGCCGCGACAGGCTTTAGGCTACACCTTC

size: -
D: TRBD1
length: 16
V: TRBV7-9
J: TRBJ1-5
CDR3: CASSLWAGGLYQPQHF
DNA: TGTGCCAGCAGCTTGTGGGCAGGGGGTCTCTACCAGCCCCAGCATTTT

size: -
D: TRBD2
length: 18
V: TRBV27
J: TRBJ2-2
CDR3: CASRVTSGRRVDTGELFF
DNA: TGTGCCAGCAGGGTGACTAGCGGGAGACGGGTTGACACCGGGGAGCTGTTTTTT

size: once
D: TRBD2
length: 17
V: TRBV18
J: TRBJ2-7
CDR3: CASSPLGGSGSSYEQYF
DNA: TGTGCCAGCTCACCCCTCGGCGGTAGCGGGAGCTCCTACGAGCAGTACTTC

size: -
D: -
length: 14
V: TRBV7-2
J: TRBJ1-5
CDR3: CASSLEAGNQPQHF
DNA: TGTGCCAGCAGCTTAGAGGCAGGCAATCAGCCCCAGCATTTT

size: -
D: TRBD2
length: 15
V: TRBV28
J: TRBJ2-1
CDR3: CASSNPAREGGEQFF
DNA: TGTGCCAGCAGTAACCCCGCCCGGGAGGGGGGTGAGCAGTTCTTC

size: -
D: -
length: 15
V: TRBV7-3
J: TRBJ1-1
CDR3: CASSPTGTMNTEAFF
DNA: TGTGCCAGCAGCCCCACCGGGACAATGAACACTGAAGCTTTCTTT

size: -
D: -
length: 13
V: TRBV7-9
J: TRBJ1-2
CDR3: CASSQVGAGGYTF
DNA: TGTGCCAGCAGCCAAGTGGGGGCGGGTGGCTACACCTTC

size: -
D: -
length: 15
V: TRBV9
J: TRBJ1-5
CDR3: CASSVGGSTNQPQHF
DNA: TGTGCCAGCAGCGTAGGAGGCAGCACCAATCAGCCCCAGCATTTT

size: -
D: -
length: 13
V: TRBV5-1
J: TRBJ2-7
CDR3: CASSPRGWGEQYF
DNA: TGCGCCAGCAGCCCCCGAGGATGGGGCGAGCAGTACTTC